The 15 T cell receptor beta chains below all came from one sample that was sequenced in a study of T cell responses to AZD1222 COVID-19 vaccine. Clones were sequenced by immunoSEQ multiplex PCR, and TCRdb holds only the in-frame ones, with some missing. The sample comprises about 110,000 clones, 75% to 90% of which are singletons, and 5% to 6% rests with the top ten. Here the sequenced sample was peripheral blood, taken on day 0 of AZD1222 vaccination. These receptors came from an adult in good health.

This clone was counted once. The CDR3 here is CASSEKSSTNEKLFF. The CDR3 DNA is TGCGCCAGCAGTGAGAAGAGCTCAACTAATGAAAAACTGTTTTTT. The chain combines TRBV10-1 with TRBJ1-4; D ambiguous. Germline V gene sequence: CDR1 WNHNN, CDR2 SYGVQD (reference sequence). The V end lost 2 bases, the J end lost 0 bases, and 7 bases lay between the germline ends. This CDR3 spans 15 amino acids.

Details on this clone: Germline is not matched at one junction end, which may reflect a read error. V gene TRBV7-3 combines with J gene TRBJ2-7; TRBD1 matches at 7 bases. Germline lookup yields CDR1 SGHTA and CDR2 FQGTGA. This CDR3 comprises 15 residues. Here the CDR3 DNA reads TGTGCCAGCAGCTTAGGACCCGCCGGACAGGCGGCTTTTCACTTC. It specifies CASSLGPAGQAAFHF.

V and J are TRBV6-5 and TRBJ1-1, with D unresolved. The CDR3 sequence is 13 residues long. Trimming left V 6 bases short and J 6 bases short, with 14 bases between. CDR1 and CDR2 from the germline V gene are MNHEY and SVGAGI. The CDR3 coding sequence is TGTGCCAGCAGGCAGGATTCTGTCGCTGAAGCTTTCTTT. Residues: CASRQDSVAEAFF.

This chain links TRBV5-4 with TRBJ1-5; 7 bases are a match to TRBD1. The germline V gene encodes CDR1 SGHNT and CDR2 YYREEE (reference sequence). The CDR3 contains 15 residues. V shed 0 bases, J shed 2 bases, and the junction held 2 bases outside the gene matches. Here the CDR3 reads CASSLGTGRNQPQHF. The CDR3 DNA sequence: TGTGCCAGCAGCTTGGGGACAGGACGCAATCAGCCCCAGCATTTT. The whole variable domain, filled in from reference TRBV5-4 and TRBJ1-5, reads ETGVTQSPTHLIKTRGQQVTLRCSSQSGHNTVSWYQQALGQGPQFIFQYYREEENGRGNFPPRFSGLQFPNYSSELNVNALELDDSALYLCASSLGTGRNQPQHFGDGTRLSIL.

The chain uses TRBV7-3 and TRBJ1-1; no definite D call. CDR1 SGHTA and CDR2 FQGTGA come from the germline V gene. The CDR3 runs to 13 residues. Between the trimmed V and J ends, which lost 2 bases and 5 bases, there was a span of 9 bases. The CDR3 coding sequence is TGTGCCAGCAGCTTACTCGGTGGGACTGAAGCTTTCTTT. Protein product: CASSLLGGTEAFF. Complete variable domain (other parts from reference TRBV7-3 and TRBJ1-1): GAGVSQTPSNKVTEKGKYVELRCDPISGHTALYWYRQSLGQGPEFLIYFQGTGAADDSGLPNDRFFAVRPEGSVSTLKIQRTERGDSAVYLCASSLLGGTEAFFGQGTRLTVV.

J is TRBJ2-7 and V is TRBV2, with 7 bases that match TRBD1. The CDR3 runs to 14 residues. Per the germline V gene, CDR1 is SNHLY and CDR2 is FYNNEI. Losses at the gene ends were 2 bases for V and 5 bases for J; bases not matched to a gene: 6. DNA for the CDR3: TGTGCCAGCAGTGAACCGACAGGGAGCAACGAGCAGTACTTC. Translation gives CASSEPTGSNEQYF.

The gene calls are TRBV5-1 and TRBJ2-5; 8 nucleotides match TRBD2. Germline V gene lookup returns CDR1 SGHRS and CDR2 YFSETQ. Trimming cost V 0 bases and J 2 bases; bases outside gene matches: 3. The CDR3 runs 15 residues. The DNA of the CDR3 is TGCGCCAGCAGCTTGGGAACTAGCGGACAAGAGACCCAGTACTTC. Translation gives CASSLGTSGQETQYF.

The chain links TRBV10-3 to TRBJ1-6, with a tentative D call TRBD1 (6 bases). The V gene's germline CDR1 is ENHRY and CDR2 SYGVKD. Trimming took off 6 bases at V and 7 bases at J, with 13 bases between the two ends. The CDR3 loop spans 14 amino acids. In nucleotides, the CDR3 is TGTGCCATCAGCCACAGGGAGGGCAATTCACCCCTCCACTTT. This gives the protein CAISHREGNSPLHF.

As DNA, the CDR3 is TGTGCCAGCAGCGTGACAGGTCCCCCTGGTGAAAAACTGTTTTTT. Its protein product is CASSVTGPPGEKLFF. The genes are TRBV9 and TRBJ1-4, with TRBD1 as a possible D gene (6 bases). The CDR3 is 15 amino acids. CDR1 and CDR2 (germline): SGDLS, YYNGEE. V lost 2 bases and J lost 7, with 15 bases in between.

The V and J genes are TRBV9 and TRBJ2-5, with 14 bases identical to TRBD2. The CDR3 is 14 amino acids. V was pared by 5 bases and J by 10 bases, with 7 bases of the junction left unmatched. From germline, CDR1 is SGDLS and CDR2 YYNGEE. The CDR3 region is CASSEGLAGGIQYF. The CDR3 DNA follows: TGTGCCAGCAGTGAAGGACTAGCGGGAGGAATCCAGTACTTC.

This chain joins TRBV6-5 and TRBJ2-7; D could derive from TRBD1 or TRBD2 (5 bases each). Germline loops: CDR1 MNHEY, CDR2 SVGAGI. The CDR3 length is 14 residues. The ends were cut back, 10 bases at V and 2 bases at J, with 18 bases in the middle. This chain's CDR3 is CATHEGSRPYEQYF. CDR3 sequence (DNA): TGTGCCACCCACGAGGGGAGTCGGCCCTACGAGCAGTACTTC.

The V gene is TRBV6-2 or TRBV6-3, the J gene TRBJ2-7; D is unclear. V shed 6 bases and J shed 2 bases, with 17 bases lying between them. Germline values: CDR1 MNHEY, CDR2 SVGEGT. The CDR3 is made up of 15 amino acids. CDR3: CASSPLGRATYEQYF. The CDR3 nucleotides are TGTGCCAGCAGCCCCCTCGGACGGGCTACCTACGAGCAGTACTTC.

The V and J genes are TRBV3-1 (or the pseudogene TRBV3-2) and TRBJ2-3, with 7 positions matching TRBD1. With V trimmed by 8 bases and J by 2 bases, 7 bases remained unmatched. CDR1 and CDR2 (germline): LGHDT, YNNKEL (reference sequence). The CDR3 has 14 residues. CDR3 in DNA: TGTGCCAGCGAGTTAACAGGGGTCACAGATACGCAGTATTTT. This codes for CASELTGVTDTQYF.

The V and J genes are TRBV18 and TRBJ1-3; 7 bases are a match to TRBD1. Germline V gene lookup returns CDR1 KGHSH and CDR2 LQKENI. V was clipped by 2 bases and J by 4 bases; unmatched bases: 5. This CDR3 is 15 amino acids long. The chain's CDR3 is CASSPGTVGGNTIYF. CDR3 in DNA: TGTGCCAGCTCACCAGGGACAGTGGGCGGAAACACCATATATTTT.

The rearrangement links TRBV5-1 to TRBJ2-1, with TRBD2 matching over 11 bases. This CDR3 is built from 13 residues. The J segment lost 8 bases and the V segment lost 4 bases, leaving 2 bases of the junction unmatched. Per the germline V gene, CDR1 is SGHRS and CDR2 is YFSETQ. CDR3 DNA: TGCGCCAGCAGCGTGGGACTAGCGGATGAGCAGTTCTTC. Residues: CASSVGLADEQFF.